These 29 T cell receptor beta chains share one sample of origin, sequenced in a study of blood T cell repertoires in COVID-19. TCRdb's table, derived via immunoSEQ multiplex PCR, lists solely in-frame clones and lacks some. This table has approximately 220,000 clones, about nine tenths appearing once. Sequencing used PBMCs or T cells enriched from blood (not recorded which). Source of these receptors: a man aged 30 to 45 who had recovered from COVID-19.

This chain links TRBV11-3 with TRBJ2-1; D is unclear. CDR3 length: 12 amino acids. The V end lost 2 bases, the J end lost 5 bases, and 4 bases lay between the germline ends. CDR1 and CDR2 (germline): SGHNT, YENEEA. Here the CDR3 DNA reads TGTGCCAGCAGCTTATATAACAATGAGCAGTTCTTC. This sequence encodes CASSLYNNEQFF.

The V call is TRBV6-5, the J call TRBJ1-2; D remains unclear. CDR1 and CDR2 from the germline V gene are MNHEY and SVGAGI. The V end lost 5 bases, the J end lost 0 bases, and 13 bases lay between the germline ends. This CDR3 is 15 amino acids long. The CDR3 region has the DNA TGTGCCAGCAGTCGGTCGCGGATCACTAACTATGGCTACACCTTC. It is translated as CASSRSRITNYGYTF.

J is TRBJ1-1 and V is TRBV19, with TRBD1 matching 10 bases. Germline loops: CDR1 LNHDA, CDR2 SQIVND (reference sequence). The CDR3 runs 16 residues. Trimming at V came to 6 bases and at J to 0 bases, leaving 7 bases not matched to a gene. The DNA for the CDR3 is TGTGCCAGTAGCCCTGGACAGGGGGGCATGAACACTGAAGCTTTCTTT. Protein product: CASSPGQGGMNTEAFF.

This clone appeared once. The chain links TRBV19 to TRBJ2-1, with TRBD2 as a possible D gene (5 bases). Germline assignment: CDR1 LNHDA and CDR2 SQIVND (reference sequence). The length of the CDR3 is 15 residues. V dropped 4 bases and J dropped 0 bases, with 10 bases sitting between them. The chain's CDR3 is CASSRSGSSYNEQFF. Written as DNA, the CDR3 is TGTGCCAGTAGTAGAAGCGGTAGCTCCTACAATGAGCAGTTCTTC.

The rearrangement joins TRBV2 to TRBJ1-1, with TRBD1 identical over 7 bases. V shed 4 bases, J shed 2 bases, and the junction held 7 bases outside the gene matches. The CDR3 runs to 15 residues. The germline CDR1 and CDR2 sequences are SNHLY and FYNNEI. The CDR3 coding sequence is TGTGCCAGCAGTGGGTCGGACAGGTCCAACACTGAAGCTTTCTTT. Amino acids: CASSGSDRSNTEAFF.

As for this clone: At one of its ends the junction is not consistent with the germline gene, which may arise from a read error. The chain has TRBV7-7 and TRBJ2-1; 14 bases line up with TRBD2. The CDR3 sequence is 15 residues long. Looked up from germline, CDR1 is SSHAT and CDR2 is FNYEAQ (reference sequence). The chain's CDR3 is CASSSGTSGSLKQFF. CDR3 bases: TGTGCTAGCAGCTCCGGGACTAGCGGGAGTCTGAAGCAGTTCTTC.

This rearrangement joins TRBV7-9 to TRBJ1-4; TRBD1 aligns across 8 bases. V was clipped by 1 base and J by 3 bases; unmatched bases: 13. The CDR3 extends over 19 amino acids. Germline CDR1 is SEHNR and CDR2 is FQNEAQ (reference sequence). CDR3 in amino acids: CASSLGQGPRGPANEKLFF. For the CDR3, the DNA is TGTGCCAGCAGCTTAGGGCAAGGTCCCAGGGGGCCAGCTAATGAAAAACTGTTTTTT.

The chain carries TRBV19 and TRBJ2-1; D gene uncertain. V lost 1 base and J 10 bases, leaving 8 bases between the germline ends. This CDR3 region has 12 residues. Germline values: CDR1 LNHDA, CDR2 SQIVND (reference sequence). CDR3: CASSIANSEQFF. DNA for the CDR3: TGTGCCAGTAGTATAGCTAACAGCGAGCAGTTCTTC.

This sequence joins TRBV15 and TRBJ2-5; D might be TRBD2 (5 bases). The germline V gene encodes CDR1 LNHNV and CDR2 YYDKDF (reference sequence). Between the trimmed V and J ends, which lost 0 bases and 5 bases, there was a span of 13 bases. The CDR3 totals 15 residues. The CDR3 is CATSRDRGGQETQYF. The CDR3 nucleotides are TGTGCCACCAGCAGAGATCGGGGTGGGCAGGAGACCCAGTACTTC.

The chain combines TRBV7-2 with TRBJ2-1, with 10 positions matching TRBD2. Looked up from germline, CDR1 is SGHTA and CDR2 is FQGNSA. The CDR3 is 16 amino acids. Trimming at V came to 4 bases and at J to 4 bases, leaving 7 bases not matched to a gene. CDR3 in amino acids: CASSSDLAGAYNEQFF. In DNA, the CDR3 is TGTGCCAGCAGCTCAGACCTAGCGGGGGCTTACAATGAGCAGTTCTTC.

This clone occurred a few times. The V call is TRBV6-5, the J call TRBJ2-2, with D perhaps TRBD2 (6 bases). The V end was cut by 0 bases, the J end by 7 bases, with 12 bases between. The CDR3 totals 15 residues. From germline, CDR1 is MNHEY and CDR2 SVGAGI. CDR3 bases: TGTGCCAGCAGTTACTCCGGGGGAAGGGGCGGGGAGCTGTTTTTT. Amino acid sequence: CASSYSGGRGGELFF.

This sequence joins TRBV5-1 and TRBJ2-7, with D possibly being TRBD1 (6 bases). The CDR3 contains 15 residues. V lost 0 bases and J 4 bases, leaving 14 bases between the germline ends. Germline CDR1 and CDR2: SGHRS and YFSETQ. The CDR3: CASSLVGRGSYEQYF. CDR3 DNA sequence: TGCGCCAGCAGCTTGGTCGGCAGGGGAAGTTACGAGCAGTACTTC.

The sample holds a few counts of this clone. This sequence joins TRBV19 and TRBJ2-1; 13 bases fit TRBD2. Germline-derived CDR1 and CDR2 are LNHDA and SQIVND (reference sequence). Trimming removed 4 bases from V and 3 bases from J; junction bases left unmatched: 0. The CDR3 totals 15 residues. The CDR3 region has the DNA TGTGCCAGTAGTAGGACTAGCGGGAGCTACAATGAGCAGTTCTTC. This encodes CASSRTSGSYNEQFF.

This clone was picked up a small number of times. CDR3 residues: CASSYSGGSDEKLFF. The CDR3 bases are TGTGCCAGCAGTTACTCAGGGGGCTCGGACGAAAAACTGTTTTTT. The rearrangement uses TRBV6-2 or TRBV6-3 and TRBJ1-4; 7 positions match TRBD1. The V and J ends lost 0 bases and 8 bases, in that order; junction bases with no gene match: 6. The germline V gene encodes CDR1 MNHEY and CDR2 SVGEGT. The length of the CDR3 is 15 residues.

The rearrangement uses TRBV11-2 and TRBJ1-6, with D perhaps TRBD1 (5 bases). The CDR3 sequence is 16 residues long. V gave up 0 bases and J gave up 8 bases, with 14 bases separating them. In germline, CDR1 is SGHAT, CDR2 FQNNGV. CDR3 residues: CASSLEVRGLDSPLHF. The CDR3 DNA is TGTGCCAGCAGCTTAGAGGTTCGGGGGTTGGATTCACCCCTCCACTTT.

V is TRBV24-1 and J is TRBJ1-1; 7 bases are shared with TRBD1. The CDR3 is 15 amino acids. The germline gives CDR1 KGHDR, CDR2 SFDVKD. V dropped 9 bases and J dropped 5; count of bases not matched to a gene: 14. The CDR3 protein is CATSQGRGPYTEAFF. As DNA, the CDR3 is TGTGCCACCTCACAGGGGCGGGGACCATATACTGAAGCTTTCTTT.

This clone occurred once. The J gene is TRBJ1-3, the V gene TRBV11-2, with D possibly matching TRBD1 (5 bases). V was clipped by 1 base and J by 8 bases, with 12 bases between them. CDR1 SGHAT and CDR2 FQNNGV come from the germline V gene. This CDR3 comprises 14 residues. The CDR3 is CASSLGGGADTIYF. CDR3 bases: TGTGCCAGCAGCTTAGGAGGAGGGGCGGACACCATATATTTT.

V is TRBV7-8 and J is TRBJ1-4; the D gene is possibly TRBD1 (5 bases). Deletions cut 1 base from V and 5 bases from J, with 11 bases between. In germline, CDR1 is SGHVS, CDR2 FQNEAQ. The CDR3 runs 15 residues. The CDR3 sequence: CASSLVRGNNEKLFF. CDR3 nucleotide sequence: TGTGCCAGCAGCTTAGTACGGGGGAACAATGAAAAACTGTTTTTT. Combining the CDR3 with reference TRBV7-8 and TRBJ1-4 gives the whole variable domain GAGVSQSPRYKVAKRGQDVALRCDPISGHVSLFWYQQALGQGPEFLTYFQNEAQLDKSGLPSDRFFAERPEGSVSTLKIQRTQQEDSAVYLCASSLVRGNNEKLFFGSGTQLSVL.

V and J are TRBV10-3 and TRBJ2-1, with D possibly TRBD2 on 6 matching bases. The CDR3 has 14 residues. Germline CDR1 is ENHRY and CDR2 is SYGVKD. V was shortened by 5 bases and J by 7 bases, with 15 bases between the two germline ends. The CDR3 coding sequence is TGTGCCATCAGTCGGGAGAATGGGTATAATGAGCAGTTCTTC. Residues: CAISRENGYNEQFF.

The chain carries TRBV15 and TRBJ2-7; 7 positions agree with TRBD2. V shed 3 bases, J shed 0 bases, and the junction held 2 bases outside the gene matches. Germline V gene sequence: CDR1 LNHNV, CDR2 YYDKDF (reference sequence). The CDR3 is 14 residues long. CDR3 bases: TGTGCCACCAGCAGTGGCGGGAGCTCCTACGAGCAGTACTTC. Its translation: CATSSGGSSYEQYF.

The chain carries TRBV29-1 and TRBJ2-7, with a possible D match to TRBD1 (6 bases). The CDR3 extends over 14 amino acids. Germline CDR1 reads SQVTM; CDR2 reads ANQGSEA. V was shortened by 6 bases and J by 2 bases, with 17 bases between the two germline ends. The CDR3 DNA is TGCAGCGTATTCGACCCAGGGGCGGCCTACGAGCAGTACTTC. Encoded protein: CSVFDPGAAYEQYF.

This rearrangement joins TRBV5-1 to TRBJ2-7; 11 bases agree with TRBD2. J gave up 4 bases and V 0 bases, and 6 bases lay outside the gene matches. There are 16 residues in the CDR3. Germline V gives CDR1 SGHRS, CDR2 YFSETQ. CDR3 region: CASSLVSGRAEYEQYF. The DNA of the CDR3 is TGCGCCAGCAGCTTGGTTAGCGGGAGGGCCGAATACGAGCAGTACTTC.

This clone was counted a single time. The rearrangement joins TRBV7-2 to TRBJ1-2; D ambiguous. This CDR3 is 14 amino acids long. V lost 5 bases, J lost 7 bases, and 17 bases lay in between. CDR1 and CDR2 from the germline V gene are SGHTA and FQGNSA. In nucleotides, the CDR3 is TGTGCCAGCAGCAGTACCTCGGGGTACAGTGGCTACACCTTC. Residues: CASSSTSGYSGYTF.

This sequence joins TRBV6-5 and TRBJ2-7; 8 bases fit TRBD1. V shed 10 bases, J shed 1 base, and the junction held 3 bases outside the gene matches. The CDR3 length is 12 residues. The germline gives CDR1 MNHEY, CDR2 SVGAGI. The CDR3 here is CATDRASYEQYF. The DNA of the CDR3 is TGTGCCACGGACAGGGCTTCCTACGAGCAGTACTTC.

This sequence joins TRBV11-3 and TRBJ2-2; TRBD1 might be the D (6 bases). Germline V gene sequence: CDR1 SGHNT, CDR2 YENEEA. The CDR3 loop spans 16 amino acids. V was clipped by 2 bases and J by 2 bases, with 12 bases between them. The CDR3 DNA reads as TGTGCCAGCAGCTTAAGTTGGACAGCAAACACCGGGGAGCTGTTTTTT. This gives the protein CASSLSWTANTGELFF.

The rearrangement links TRBV3-1 (or the pseudogene TRBV3-2) to TRBJ1-5; 11 bases are shared with TRBD1. The V gene end was trimmed by 4 bases and the J gene end by 6 bases; junction bases not matched to a gene: 5. Germline V gene sequence: CDR1 LGHDT, CDR2 YNNKEL (reference sequence). CDR3 length: 15 residues. This CDR3 is CASSPGTGGGQPQHF. The CDR3 nucleotides are TGTGCCAGCAGCCCCGGGACAGGGGGTGGTCAGCCCCAGCATTTT.

The V gene is TRBV19, the J gene TRBJ1-1, with 8 bases aligning to TRBD1. There are 16 residues in the CDR3. Per germline, CDR1 LNHDA and CDR2 SQIVND (reference sequence). J gave up 0 bases and V 5 bases, and 8 bases lay outside the gene matches. The CDR3 DNA sequence: TGTGCCAGTAGTCCCGGGACAGGAGAGATGAACACTGAAGCTTTCTTT. It specifies CASSPGTGEMNTEAFF. The full variable domain, with the rest looked up from reference TRBV19 and TRBJ1-1, is DGGITQSPKYLFRKEGQNVTLSCEQNLNHDAMYWYRQDPGQGLRLIYYSQIVNDFQKGDIAEGYSVSREKKESFPLTVTSAQKNPTAFYLCASSPGTGEMNTEAFFGQGTRLTVV.

V gene TRBV4-3 combines with J gene TRBJ2-2, with a weak D call TRBD1 (5 bases). Germline V lookup: CDR1 LGHNA, CDR2 YSLEER. The CDR3 covers 17 residues. Trimming cost V 0 bases and J 0 bases, with 11 bases left between them. Written as DNA, the CDR3 is TGCGCCAGCAGCCAAGAAATAGGCAGGGCGAACACCGGGGAGCTGTTTTTT. Translated: CASSQEIGRANTGELFF.

The V call is TRBV7-2, the J call TRBJ2-3; TRBD1 agrees at 7 bases. The CDR3 consists of 15 residues. V was clipped by 5 bases and J by 1 base; unmatched bases: 6. The germline V gene encodes CDR1 SGHTA and CDR2 FQGNSA. DNA for the CDR3: TGTGCCAGCAGCGCCCACGGGACAGGCACAGATACGCAGTATTTT. This encodes CASSAHGTGTDTQYF.